Given below is one T cell receptor beta chain in context. MiXCR, run by TCRdb on the 5' RACE reads, gives a single entry per CDR3 protein. The table has about 560,000 distinct CDR3 sequences, roughly 20% seen once; the top ten hold around 9.2%. The data belong to a study of T-cell memory formation after mild COVID-19. The CDR3 runs 13 residues. With 7 bases removed from V and 3 bases from J, the gap between germline ends came to 12 bases. This sequence was found in an adult woman who had mild COVID-19 (a few samples of this study predate the infection). Cell type and time point are not known. J is TRBJ1-2 and V is TRBV12-3 or TRBV12-4; no firm D call. Sequencing was performed on PBMCs or a T cell subset sorted from them (not recorded which). In nucleotides, the CDR3 is TGTGCCAGCACCAGGACGGCAGACTATGGCTACACCTTC. Translated: CASTRTADYGYTF.